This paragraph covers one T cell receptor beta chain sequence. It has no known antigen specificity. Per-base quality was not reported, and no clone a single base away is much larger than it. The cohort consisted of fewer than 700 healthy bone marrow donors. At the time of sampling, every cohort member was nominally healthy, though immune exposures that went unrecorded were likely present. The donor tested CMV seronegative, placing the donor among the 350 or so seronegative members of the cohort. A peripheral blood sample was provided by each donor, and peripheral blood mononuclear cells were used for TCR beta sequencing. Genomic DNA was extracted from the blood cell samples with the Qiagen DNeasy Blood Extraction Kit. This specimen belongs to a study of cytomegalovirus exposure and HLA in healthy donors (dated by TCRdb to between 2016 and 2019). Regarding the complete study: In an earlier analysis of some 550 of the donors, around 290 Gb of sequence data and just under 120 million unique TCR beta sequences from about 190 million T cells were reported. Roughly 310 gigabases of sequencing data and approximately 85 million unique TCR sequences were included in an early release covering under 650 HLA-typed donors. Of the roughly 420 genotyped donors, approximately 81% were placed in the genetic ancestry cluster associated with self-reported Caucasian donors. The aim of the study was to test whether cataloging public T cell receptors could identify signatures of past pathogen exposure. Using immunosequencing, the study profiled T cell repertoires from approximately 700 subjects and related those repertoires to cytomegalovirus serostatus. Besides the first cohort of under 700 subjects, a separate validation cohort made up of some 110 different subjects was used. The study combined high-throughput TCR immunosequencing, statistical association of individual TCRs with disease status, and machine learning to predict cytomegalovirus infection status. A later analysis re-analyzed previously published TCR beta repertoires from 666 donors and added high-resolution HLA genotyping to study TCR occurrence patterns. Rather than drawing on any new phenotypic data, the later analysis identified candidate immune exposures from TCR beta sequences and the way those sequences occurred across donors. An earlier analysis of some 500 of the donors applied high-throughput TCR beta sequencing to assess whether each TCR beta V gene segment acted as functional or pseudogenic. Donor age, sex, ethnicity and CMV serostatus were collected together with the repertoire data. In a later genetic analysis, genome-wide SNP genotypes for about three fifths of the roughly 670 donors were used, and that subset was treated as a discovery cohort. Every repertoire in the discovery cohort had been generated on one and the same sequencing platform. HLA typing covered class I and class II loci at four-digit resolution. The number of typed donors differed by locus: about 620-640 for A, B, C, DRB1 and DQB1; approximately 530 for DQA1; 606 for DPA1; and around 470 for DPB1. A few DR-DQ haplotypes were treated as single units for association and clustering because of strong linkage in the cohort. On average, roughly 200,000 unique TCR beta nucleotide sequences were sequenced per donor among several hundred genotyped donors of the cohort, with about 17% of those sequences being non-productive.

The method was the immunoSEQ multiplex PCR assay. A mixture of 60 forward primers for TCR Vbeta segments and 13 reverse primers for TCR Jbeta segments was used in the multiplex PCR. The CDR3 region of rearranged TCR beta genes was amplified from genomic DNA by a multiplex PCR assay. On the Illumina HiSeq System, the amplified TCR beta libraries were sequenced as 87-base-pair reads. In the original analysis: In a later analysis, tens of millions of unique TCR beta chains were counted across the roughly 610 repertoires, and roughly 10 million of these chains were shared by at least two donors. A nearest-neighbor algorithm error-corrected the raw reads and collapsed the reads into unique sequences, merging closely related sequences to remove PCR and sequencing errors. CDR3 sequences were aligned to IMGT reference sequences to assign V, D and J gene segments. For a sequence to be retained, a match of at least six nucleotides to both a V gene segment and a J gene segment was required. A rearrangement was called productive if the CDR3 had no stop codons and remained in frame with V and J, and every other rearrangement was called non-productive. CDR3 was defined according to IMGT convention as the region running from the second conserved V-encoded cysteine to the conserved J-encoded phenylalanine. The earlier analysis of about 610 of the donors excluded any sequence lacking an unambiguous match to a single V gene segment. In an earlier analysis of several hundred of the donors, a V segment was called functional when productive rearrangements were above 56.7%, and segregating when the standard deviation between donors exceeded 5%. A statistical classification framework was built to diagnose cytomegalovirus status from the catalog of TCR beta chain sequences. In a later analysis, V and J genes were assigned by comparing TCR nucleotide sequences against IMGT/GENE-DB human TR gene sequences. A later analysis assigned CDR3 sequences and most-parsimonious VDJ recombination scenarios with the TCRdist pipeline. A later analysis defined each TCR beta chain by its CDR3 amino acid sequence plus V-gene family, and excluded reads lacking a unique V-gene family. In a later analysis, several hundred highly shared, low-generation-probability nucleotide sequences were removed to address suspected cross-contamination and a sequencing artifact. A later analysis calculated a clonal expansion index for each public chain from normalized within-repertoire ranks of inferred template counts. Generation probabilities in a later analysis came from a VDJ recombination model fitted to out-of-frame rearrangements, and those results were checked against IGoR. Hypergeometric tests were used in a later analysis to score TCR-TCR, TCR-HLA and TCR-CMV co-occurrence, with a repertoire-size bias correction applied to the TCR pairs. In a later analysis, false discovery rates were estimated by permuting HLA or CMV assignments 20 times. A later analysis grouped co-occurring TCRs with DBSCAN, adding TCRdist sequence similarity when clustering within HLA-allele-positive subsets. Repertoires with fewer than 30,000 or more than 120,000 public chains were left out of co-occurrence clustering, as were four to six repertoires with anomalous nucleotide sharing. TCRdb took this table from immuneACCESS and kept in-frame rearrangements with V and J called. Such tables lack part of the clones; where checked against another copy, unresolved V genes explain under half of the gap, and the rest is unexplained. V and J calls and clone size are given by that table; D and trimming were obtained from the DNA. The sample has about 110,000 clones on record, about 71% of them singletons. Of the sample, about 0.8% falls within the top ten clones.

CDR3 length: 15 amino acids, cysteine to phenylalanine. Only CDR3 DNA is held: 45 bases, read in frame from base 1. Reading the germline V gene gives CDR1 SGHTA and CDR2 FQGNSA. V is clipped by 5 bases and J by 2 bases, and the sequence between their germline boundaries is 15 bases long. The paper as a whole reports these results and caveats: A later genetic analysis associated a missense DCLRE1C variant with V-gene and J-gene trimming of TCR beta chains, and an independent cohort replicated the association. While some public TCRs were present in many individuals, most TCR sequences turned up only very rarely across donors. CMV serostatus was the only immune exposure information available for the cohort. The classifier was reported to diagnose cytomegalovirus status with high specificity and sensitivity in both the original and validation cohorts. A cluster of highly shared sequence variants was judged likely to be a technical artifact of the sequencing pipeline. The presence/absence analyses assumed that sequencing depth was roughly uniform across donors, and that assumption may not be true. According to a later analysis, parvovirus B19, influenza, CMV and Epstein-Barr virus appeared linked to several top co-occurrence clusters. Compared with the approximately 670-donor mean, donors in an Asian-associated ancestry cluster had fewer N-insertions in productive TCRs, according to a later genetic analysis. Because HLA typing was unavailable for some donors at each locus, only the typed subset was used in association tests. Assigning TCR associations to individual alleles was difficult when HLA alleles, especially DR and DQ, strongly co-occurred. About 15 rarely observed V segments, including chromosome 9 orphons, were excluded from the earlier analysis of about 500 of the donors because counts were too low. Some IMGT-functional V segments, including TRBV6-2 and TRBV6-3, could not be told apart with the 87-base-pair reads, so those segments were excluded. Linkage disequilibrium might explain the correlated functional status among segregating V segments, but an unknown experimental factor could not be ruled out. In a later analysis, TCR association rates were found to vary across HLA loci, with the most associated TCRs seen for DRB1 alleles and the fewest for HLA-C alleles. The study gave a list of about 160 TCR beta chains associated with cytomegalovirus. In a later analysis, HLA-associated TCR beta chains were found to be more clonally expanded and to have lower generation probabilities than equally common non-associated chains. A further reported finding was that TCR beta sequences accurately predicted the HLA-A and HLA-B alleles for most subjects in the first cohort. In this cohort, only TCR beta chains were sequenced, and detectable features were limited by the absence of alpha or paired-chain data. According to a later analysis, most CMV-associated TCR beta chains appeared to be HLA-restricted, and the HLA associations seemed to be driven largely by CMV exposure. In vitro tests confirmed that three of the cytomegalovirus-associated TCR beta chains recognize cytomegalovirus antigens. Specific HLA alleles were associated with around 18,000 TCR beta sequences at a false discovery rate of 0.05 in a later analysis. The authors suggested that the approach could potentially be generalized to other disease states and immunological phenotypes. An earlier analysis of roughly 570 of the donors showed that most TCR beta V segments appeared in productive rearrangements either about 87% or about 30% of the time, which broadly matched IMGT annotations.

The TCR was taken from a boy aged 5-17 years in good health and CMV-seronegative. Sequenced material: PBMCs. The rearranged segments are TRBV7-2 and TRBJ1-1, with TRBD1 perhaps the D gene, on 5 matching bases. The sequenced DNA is TGTGCCAGCAGCATAGGGCCCCAGGGAAACACTGAAGCTTTCTTT. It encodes CASSIGPQGNTEAFF.